These 6 T cell receptor beta chains came from one sample sequenced in a study of T cell responses to AZD1222 COVID-19 vaccine. Repertoires were generated with immunoSEQ multiplex PCR, while TCRdb's copy carries only in-frame clones and drops some. Among around 140,000 clones listed, more than 85% were seen once. The source material was peripheral blood, sampled on day 0 of AZD1222 vaccination. The receptor set was obtained from an adult in good health.

The chain carries TRBV10-2 and TRBJ2-7; 12 nucleotides agree with TRBD2. CDR1 is WSHSY, CDR2 SAAADI, per germline. CDR3 length: 15 residues. J gave up 4 bases and V 5 bases, and 6 bases lay outside the gene matches. The CDR3 sequence is CASSPTSGRRYEQYF. In DNA form, the CDR3 reads TGCGCCAGCAGTCCTACTAGCGGGAGGCGGTACGAGCAGTACTTC.

This rearrangement joins TRBV6-5 to TRBJ1-1; the D is unclear. Germline CDR1 is MNHEY and CDR2 is SVGAGI. Trimming shortened V by 2 bases and J by 5 bases, and 9 bases separated the two germline ends. CDR3 length equals 13 residues. DNA for the CDR3: TGTGCCAGCAGTTACGGCGAAGGGACTGAAGCTTTCTTT. It specifies CASSYGEGTEAFF.

This clone was observed a single time. The CDR3 coding sequence is TGCGCCAGCAGCGGGGGGCTTCTCTCCTACGAGCAGTACTTC. It encodes CASSGGLLSYEQYF. The chain recombines TRBV10-2 with TRBJ2-7; maybe TRBD2 (7 bases). V dropped 6 bases and J dropped 0 bases, with 12 bases sitting between them. The CDR3 length is 14 residues. Germline-derived CDR1 and CDR2 are WSHSY and SAAADI.

The CDR3 nucleotides read TGTGCCAGCAGTCCGGTGCCGCGAGAGCAGTACTTC. It yields the protein CASSPVPREQYF. V and J are TRBV6-1 and TRBJ2-7; D is unresolved. Trimming took 5 bases from V and 7 from J, leaving 12 bases between them. The CDR3 is 12 amino acids. CDR1 is MNHNS and CDR2 is SASEGT in the germline V gene.

This chain connects TRBV7-9 to TRBJ1-1; TRBD1 agrees at 8 bases. Germline lookup yields CDR1 SEHNR and CDR2 FQNEAQ (reference sequence). The CDR3 covers 12 residues. V lost 5 bases, J lost 10 bases, and 6 bases stayed unmatched. The CDR3 region is CASSPATGGAFF. As DNA, the CDR3 is TGTGCCAGCAGCCCTGCTACAGGGGGAGCTTTCTTT.

The rearrangement uses TRBV7-2 and TRBJ2-7, with 7 bases lining up with TRBD1. This CDR3 is built from 14 residues. Looked up from germline, CDR1 is SGHTA and CDR2 is FQGNSA. The junction had 9 bases not matched to a gene; V was cut back by 5 bases and J by 5 bases. Written as DNA, the CDR3 is TGTGCCAGCAGCCCGAGGGGACAGATCGACGAGCAGTACTTC. Its translation: CASSPRGQIDEQYF.